Following are 22 T cell receptor beta chains from one sample sequenced in a study of response to subunit inactivated influenza vaccine. MiXCR was run by TCRdb on the RT-PCR reads, yielding one entry per CDR3 protein. The sample has 500,000 to 550,000 distinct CDR3 sequences; roughly 7.9% are singletons. Sequences were derived from PBMCs from blood, sampled less than 30 months after vaccination. The receptors stem from a man aged 45 to 70 who received an inactivated influenza vaccine.

The gene calls are TRBV5-1 and TRBJ2-2; unclear D gene. Per the germline V gene, CDR1 is SGHRS and CDR2 is YFSETQ. There are 16 residues in the CDR3. Trimming cost V 0 bases and J 1 base, with 10 bases left between them. The CDR3 nucleotides are TGCGCCAGCAGCTTGGTCCGCCGCAGGAACACCGGGGAGCTGTTTTTT. This sequence encodes CASSLVRRRNTGELFF.

The V gene is TRBV6-1, the J gene TRBJ1-1; TRBD1 matches at 11 bases. The CDR3 is 17 residues long. Looked up from germline, CDR1 is MNHNS and CDR2 is SASEGT. Trimming removed 5 bases from V and 4 bases from J; junction bases left unmatched: 12. The CDR3 DNA reads as TGTGCCAGCAGTCAACCGGGACAGGGGGTTTTTGGCACTGAAGCTTTCTTT. Protein product: CASSQPGQGVFGTEAFF.

V gene TRBV6-8 combines with J gene TRBJ2-1, with D unresolved. Looked up from germline, CDR1 is MNHGY and CDR2 is SAAAGT. Trimming stripped 6 bases from V and 1 base from J, with 10 bases between. The CDR3 has 14 amino acids. This CDR3 reads CASSKVKSYNEQFF. The CDR3 nucleotides read TGTGCCAGCAGCAAAGTAAAATCCTACAATGAGCAGTTCTTC.

This clonotype appeared many times. The V call is TRBV12-3 or TRBV12-4, the J call TRBJ2-2; D is undetermined. The CDR3 extends over 12 amino acids. V lost 5 bases, J lost 9 bases, and 10 bases lay in between. Written as DNA, the CDR3 is TGTGCCAGCAGTACCACTGGTCGGGAGCTGTTTTTT. Its translation: CASSTTGRELFF.

The chain links TRBV24-1 to TRBJ2-2; 11 bases match TRBD2. Germline V CDR1 and CDR2: KGHDR, SFDVKD. This CDR3 is 16 amino acids long. J lost 4 bases, V lost 4 bases, and 4 bases had no gene match. The CDR3 sequence is CATSDLGLAGTGELFF. As DNA, the CDR3 is TGTGCCACCAGTGACCTTGGACTAGCGGGCACCGGGGAGCTGTTTTTT.

The chain combines TRBV5-6 with TRBJ1-2, with TRBD1 matching 10 bases. The CDR3 has 15 amino acids. V was pared by 4 bases and J by 3 bases, with 6 bases of the junction left unmatched. Germline-derived CDR1 and CDR2 are SGHDT and YYEEEE. The CDR3: CASSPDRGLYYGYTF. The CDR3 DNA is TGTGCCAGCAGCCCCGACAGGGGGCTGTACTATGGCTACACCTTC.

This clonotype showed up just a few times. The J gene is TRBJ2-3, the V gene TRBV6-1; 9 bases are shared with TRBD2. Germline lookup yields CDR1 MNHNS and CDR2 SASEGT. The CDR3 sequence is 15 residues long. Trimming cost V 6 bases and J 4 bases; bases outside gene matches: 8. In nucleotides, the CDR3 is TGTGCCAGCAGCCCGGGACTAGCACGCGCAGATACGCAGTATTTT. Protein sequence: CASSPGLARADTQYF.

This clonotype was seen at least ten times. The chain has TRBV12-3 or TRBV12-4 and TRBJ2-1; weak D call: TRBD1 (5 bases). Between the trimmed V and J ends, which lost 5 bases and 7 bases, there was a span of 12 bases. This CDR3 spans 13 amino acids. The CDR3 here is CASSHGQWNEQFF. For the CDR3, the DNA is TGTGCCAGCAGTCACGGACAATGGAATGAGCAGTTCTTC.

The chain is built from TRBV28 and TRBJ1-5, with 9 bases lining up with TRBD1. After removal of 8 bases from V and 3 bases from J, the junction contained 8 bases not matched to a gene. The CDR3 runs to 15 residues. CDR1 is MDHEN, CDR2 SYDVKM, per germline. The CDR3 is CASASGTGSNQPQHF. The CDR3, as DNA: TGTGCCAGCGCCAGCGGGACAGGGTCCAATCAGCCCCAGCATTTT.

The sample holds a few counts of this clonotype. CDR3: CASSLSLPYEQYF. As DNA, the CDR3 is TGTGCCAGCAGCTTAAGTCTGCCCTACGAGCAGTACTTC. The chain carries TRBV7-6 and TRBJ2-7; D remains ambiguous. In germline, CDR1 is SGHVS, CDR2 FNYEAQ. Trimming cost V 2 bases and J 2 bases, with 7 bases left between them. This CDR3 contains 13 residues.

This sequence joins TRBV18 and TRBJ1-4; tentatively, D is TRBD1 (5 bases). CDR1 and CDR2 from the germline V gene are KGHSH and LQKENI. There are 15 residues in the CDR3. The V gene lost 2 bases and the J gene lost 5 bases, with 12 bases spanning the gap. CDR3 region: CASSPGGFGNEKLFF. CDR3 sequence (DNA): TGTGCCAGCTCACCAGGGGGGTTCGGAAATGAAAAACTGTTTTTT.

This clonotype has more than one count but fewer than ten. The chain couples TRBV28 to TRBJ1-1; D possibly corresponds to TRBD1 (6 bases). Trimming took off 6 bases at V and 0 bases at J, with 14 bases between the two ends. The CDR3 extends over 15 amino acids. Germline CDR1 and CDR2: MDHEN and SYDVKM. The CDR3 region is CASSIDRPLNTEAFF. CDR3 nucleotides: TGTGCCAGCAGCATCGACAGGCCCCTGAACACTGAAGCTTTCTTT.

This chain uses TRBV7-8 with TRBJ2-3; 7 bases map to TRBD1. Losses at the gene ends were 2 bases for V and 2 bases for J; bases not matched to a gene: 7. The germline gives CDR1 SGHVS, CDR2 FQNEAQ. The length of the CDR3 is 16 residues. In DNA, the CDR3 is TGTGCCAGCAGCTTACGGGACAGCGCGATCACAGATACGCAGTATTTT. Encoded protein: CASSLRDSAITDTQYF.

In this sample, this clonotype turned up a few times. This chain connects TRBV4-3 to TRBJ2-1; D may be TRBD2 (5 bases). Germline CDR1 is LGHNA and CDR2 is YSLEER. The V gene lost 4 bases and the J gene lost 0 bases, with 22 bases spanning the gap. The CDR3 contains 19 residues. The CDR3 DNA reads as TGCGCCAGCAGCCTAGTCCGGACTTTTTTTGAAAGCTCCTACAATGAGCAGTTCTTC. It encodes CASSLVRTFFESSYNEQFF.

This clonotype was seen many times. J is TRBJ2-3 and V is TRBV20-1, with D possibly TRBD2 on 6 matching bases. Germline CDR1 DFQATT, CDR2 SNEGSKA (reference sequence). The CDR3 has 11 residues. V lost 5 bases, J lost 5 bases, and 8 bases lay in between. CDR3 in amino acids: CSAGGLDTQYF. The CDR3 region has the DNA TGCAGTGCTGGAGGGTTAGATACGCAGTATTTT.

The chain combines TRBV5-1 with TRBJ1-5; D call uncertain. The CDR3 consists of 14 residues. V was clipped by 0 bases and J by 7 bases, with 11 bases between them. In germline, CDR1 is SGHRS, CDR2 YFSETQ. The CDR3 here is CASSLGVMDQPQHF. The CDR3 nucleotides are TGCGCCAGCAGCTTGGGGGTGATGGACCAGCCCCAGCATTTT.

This clonotype was counted at least ten times. This chain connects TRBV4-3 to TRBJ2-1; possibly TRBD2 for D (6 bases). Germline V gene lookup returns CDR1 LGHNA and CDR2 YSLEER. The V end was cut by 4 bases, the J end by 0 bases, with 13 bases between. CDR3 size: 16 residues. The CDR3 loop is CASSRTTDTSYNEQFF. CDR3 DNA: TGCGCCAGCAGCCGGACTACAGACACCTCCTACAATGAGCAGTTCTTC.

The V gene is TRBV27, the J gene TRBJ2-3; the match to TRBD2 covers 7 bases. Germline-derived CDR1 and CDR2 are MNHEY and SMNVEV (reference sequence). The CDR3 runs 15 residues. V lost 1 base to trimming and J lost 5 bases; unmatched junction nucleotides: 6. The CDR3 DNA is TGTGCCAGCAGTTTATACTGGGGGGGTGAAGATACGCAGTATTTT. It encodes CASSLYWGGEDTQYF.

This clonotype was counted a few times. This rearrangement joins TRBV10-3 to TRBJ2-6; 7 nucleotides match TRBD1. Trimming took 2 bases from V and 2 from J; bases not matched to a gene: 0. This CDR3 is 15 amino acids long. Germline V gene data show CDR1 as ENHRY and CDR2 as SYGVKD. CDR3 loop: CAISEDRAGANVLTF. CDR3 coding DNA: TGTGCCATCAGTGAGGACAGGGCTGGGGCCAACGTCCTGACTTTC.

This clonotype was seen a few times. The V gene is TRBV11-2, the J gene TRBJ2-6; a weak D match, TRBD1 (6 bases). Germline lookup yields CDR1 SGHAT and CDR2 FQNNGV. There are 20 residues in the CDR3. V was cut by 1 base and J by 5 bases, with 24 bases left in between. This chain's CDR3 is CASSLGFLDRKTSWANVLTF. The CDR3 DNA reads TGTGCCAGCAGCTTAGGGTTCCTGGACAGAAAAACCTCCTGGGCCAACGTCCTGACTTTC.

The chain carries TRBV4-2 and TRBJ2-7; possibly TRBD2 for D (7 bases). Trimming shortened V by 1 base and J by 3 bases, and 22 bases separated the two germline ends. Germline values: CDR1 LGHNA, CDR2 YNFKEQ. The CDR3 totals 18 residues. CDR3 amino acids: CASSQARGGSSAYYEQYF. The CDR3 DNA follows: TGTGCCAGCAGCCAAGCTAGGGGGGGGTCTAGCGCCTACTACGAGCAGTACTTC.

The rearrangement uses TRBV27 and TRBJ2-3, with 8 bases fitting TRBD2. The CDR3 consists of 19 residues. V shed 4 bases and J 0 bases; nucleotides not matched to a gene: 15. The germline V gene has CDR1 MNHEY and CDR2 SMNVEV (reference sequence). The CDR3 loop reads CASSSGGAGAGRSTDTQYF. The DNA for the CDR3 is TGTGCCAGCAGTTCCGGTGGAGCGGGGGCCGGGCGTAGCACAGATACGCAGTATTTT.